The T cell receptor (beta chain) described here comes from a study of response to subunit inactivated influenza vaccine. Whole-study findings and limits: Seasonal influenza vaccination, on each occasion, was suggested by the authors to recruit few new T cells.

TCRdb called the RT-PCR reads again in MiXCR, with one record for every CDR3 protein. The sample consists of 530,000 or so distinct CDR3 sequences, 12% of them appearing once. The CDR3 contains 15 residues. After removal of 0 bases from V and 7 bases from J, the junction contained 5 bases not matched to a gene. Germline V lookup: CDR1 SGDLS, CDR2 YYNGEE. This clonotype was seen a few times. Its target is unknown. The material sequenced was PBMCs from blood, taken on the day of vaccination. This clonotype was sampled from a man aged 50 to 60 who received an inactivated influenza vaccine. The chain uses TRBV9 and TRBJ2-1; 9 positions match TRBD1. The CDR3 here is CASSVAGQGLNEQFF. For the CDR3, the DNA is TGTGCCAGCAGCGTAGCGGGACAGGGTTTAAATGAGCAGTTCTTC.